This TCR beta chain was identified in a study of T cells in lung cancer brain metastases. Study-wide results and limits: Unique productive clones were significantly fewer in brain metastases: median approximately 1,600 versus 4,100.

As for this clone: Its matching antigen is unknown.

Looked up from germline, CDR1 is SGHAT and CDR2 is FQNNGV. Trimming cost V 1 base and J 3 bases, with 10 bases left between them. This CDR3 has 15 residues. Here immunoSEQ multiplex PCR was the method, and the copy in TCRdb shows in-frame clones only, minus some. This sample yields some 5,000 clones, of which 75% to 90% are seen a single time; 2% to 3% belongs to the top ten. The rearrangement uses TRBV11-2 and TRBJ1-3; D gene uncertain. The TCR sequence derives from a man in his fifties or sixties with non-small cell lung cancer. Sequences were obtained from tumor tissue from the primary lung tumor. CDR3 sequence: CASSLGGGIGNTIYF. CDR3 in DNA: TGTGCCAGCAGCTTAGGGGGAGGGATTGGAAACACCATATATTTT.